This T cell receptor beta chain was identified during a study of T cell responses to AZD1222 COVID-19 vaccine. Profiled with immunoSEQ multiplex PCR; TCRdb holds only in-frame clones, not every one. The data contain 95,000 to 150,000 clones, 85% to 95% of them singletons. Study-wide findings and caveats: Reportedly, nearly half of unique spike TCRs recognized epitopes outside B.1.351/B.1.1.7 mutations.

As regards this clone: What it binds is not known.

Germline V gene sequence: CDR1 MDHEN, CDR2 SYDVKM. V dropped 6 bases and J dropped 2; count of bases not matched to a gene: 7. The CDR3 is 16 residues long. The material was peripheral blood, obtained 28 days after the second AZD1222 dose. The source is an adult who received the AZD1222 COVID-19 vaccine. V and J are TRBV28 and TRBJ1-6; 7 bases map to TRBD1. In DNA form, the CDR3 reads TGTGCCAGCAGAATAGACAGGGCGCCCTATAATTCACCCCTCCACTTT. It encodes CASRIDRAPYNSPLHF.